A selection of T cell receptor beta chains follows, all from one sample in a study of T cell responses to AZD1222 COVID-19 vaccine. Profiling relied on immunoSEQ multiplex PCR, and the TCRdb table lists in-frame clones only, not all of them. The sample carries approximately 150,000 clones, about nine tenths recorded once. The sample in question was peripheral blood, obtained on day 0 of AZD1222 vaccination. All receptors derive from an adult in good health. Each CDR3 is given with its conserved first and last residue. The D gene is left open where the match is weak. For some rows the clone size is stated as once, few or many, or as a class when expanded; others skip it.

>TRBJ1-1|TRBD1|NA|TRBV18|17
TGTGCCAGCTCACCCGGGGAGGACAGGGGATACCGAACTGAAGCTTTCTTT
CASSPGEDRGYRTEAFF
>TRBJ1-1|NA|NA|TRBV7-9|12
TGTGCCAGCAGCTTCCATGGGACTGAAGCTTTCTTT
CASSFHGTEAFF
>TRBJ2-3|NA|NA|TRBV6-5|15
TGTGCCAGCAGCCAAGGGGGGGGCGCACAAGATACGCAGTATTTT
CASSQGGGAQDTQYF
>TRBJ2-5|NA|NA|TRBV7-8|12
TGTGCCAGCAGCCGCCAACGAGAGACCCAGTACTTC
CASSRQRETQYF
>TRBJ1-1|NA|NA|TRBV2|15
TGTGCCAGCAGCCGCGGGACTCCCCTCGGGACTGAAGCTTTCTTT
CASSRGTPLGTEAFF
>TRBJ1-1|NA|NA|TRBV4-1|16
TGCGCCAGCAGCCAAGAAGGAAGATCAGACCACACTGAAGCTTTCTTT
CASSQEGRSDHTEAFF
>TRBJ2-7|TRBD1|NA|TRBV7-2|15
TGTGCCAGCAGCGCGGACCGGGACAGGGCCTACGAGCAGTACTTC
CASSADRDRAYEQYF
>TRBJ1-2|NA|NA|TRBV12-3/TRBV12-4|12
TGTGCCAGCAGTTTAGGACGTTATGGCTACACCTTC
CASSLGRYGYTF
>TRBJ1-6|TRBD1|NA|TRBV13|14
TGTGCCAGCAGCGTGGGACAGGGATATTTCGCCCTCCACTTT
CASSVGQGYFALHF
>TRBJ1-5|NA|NA|TRBV7-9|12
TGTGCCAGCAGCTTACAGGATCAGCCCCAGCATTTT
CASSLQDQPQHF
>TRBJ1-1|NA|NA|TRBV12-3/TRBV12-4|13
TGTGCCAGCAGTTTAGTCATGAACACTGAAGCTTTCTTT
CASSLVMNTEAFF
>TRBJ1-2|NA|NA|TRBV6-5|14
TGTGCCAGCAGTTTCAGTGACAAATACTATGGCTACACCTTC
CASSFSDKYYGYTF
>TRBJ1-3|NA|NA|TRBV23-1|17
TGCGCCAGCCCGGGGGAGGGTGTGTCTTTGGCTGGAAACACCATATATTTT
CASPGEGVSLAGNTIYF
>TRBJ2-7|NA|NA|TRBV28|16
TGTGCCAGCAGTTTAGGGGGTCTAGCGTCCTTCTACGAGCAGTACTTC
CASSLGGLASFYEQYF
>TRBJ1-5|NA|few|TRBV19|13
TGTGCCAGTAGTATGGGGGGGGCTCAGCCCCAGCATTTT
CASSMGGAQPQHF
>TRBJ1-2|NA|NA|TRBV13|14
TGTGCCAGCAGCCCCTGGACAGAGAACTATGGCTACACCTTC
CASSPWTENYGYTF
>TRBJ1-5|NA|few|TRBV28|19
TGTGCCAGCAGTTTAGGGCAGCCTCCGGTTTACGATAGCAATCAGCCCCAGCATTTT
CASSLGQPPVYDSNQPQHF
>TRBJ2-3|NA|NA|TRBV4-1|15
TGCGCCAGCAGCCAAGCCGGGGGGCGGAAAGATACGCAGTATTTT
CASSQAGGRKDTQYF
>TRBJ1-2|NA|NA|TRBV11-2|19
TGTGCCAGCAGCTTAGGCCCTTATCCGCGACTGCTTACTAACTATGGCTACACCTTC
CASSLGPYPRLLTNYGYTF
>TRBJ1-5|NA|NA|TRBV12-3/TRBV12-4|13
TGTGCCAGCAGTCCGGGGGCCAATCAGCCCCAGCATTTT
CASSPGANQPQHF
>TRBJ1-2|NA|NA|TRBV4-2|11
TGTGCCAGCGGGGGACTCCGTCACTACACCTTC
CASGGLRHYTF
>TRBJ2-2|NA|NA|TRBV5-1|14
TGCGCCAGCAGCTTGGCCAGTAACACCGGGGAGCTGTTTTTT
CASSLASNTGELFF
>TRBJ1-1|NA|NA|TRBV6-4|14
TGTGCCAGCAGTGACGGGGGGCGGAACACTGAAGCTTTCTTT
CASSDGGRNTEAFF
>TRBJ1-5|NA|NA|TRBV5-8|15
TGTGCCAGCAGCTTGGGGGGGACAAGCAATCAGCCCCAGCATTTT
CASSLGGTSNQPQHF
>TRBJ2-7|NA|NA|TRBV28|17
TGTGCCAGCAGTTTTATCACTCGGGACACAACCTCCTACGAGCAGTACTTC
CASSFITRDTTSYEQYF
>TRBJ2-5|TRBD2|NA|TRBV18|15
TGTGCCAGCTCAAATAGCGGGGGCCACCAAGAGACCCAGTACTTC
CASSNSGGHQETQYF
>TRBJ2-5|TRBD2|NA|TRBV5-4|15
TGTGCCAGCAGCTGGGGGACTAGCGGGACGGAGACCCAGTACTTC
CASSWGTSGTETQYF
>TRBJ1-1|NA|NA|TRBV30|13
TGTGCCTGGATCGTAACCTTAAGAGCTGAAGCTTTCTTT
CAWIVTLRAEAFF
>TRBJ1-2|TRBD1|NA|TRBV30|14
TGTGCCTGGAGTGTAAAGGCAGGGGGCGGTGGCTACACCTTC
CAWSVKAGGGGYTF
>TRBJ2-1|TRBD2|NA|TRBV4-3|16
TGCGCCAGCAGCCAAGATCAAGGACTAGGGCTCGGTGAGCAGTTCTTC
CASSQDQGLGLGEQFF
>TRBJ2-5|NA|NA|TRBV7-2|12
TGTGCCAGCAGCTTAAATTGGGAGACCCAGTACTTC
CASSLNWETQYF
>TRBJ2-2|NA|NA|TRBV11-2|12
TGTGCCAGCAGCTTACTCCGGGGGGAGCTGTTTTTT
CASSLLRGELFF
>TRBJ1-5|NA|NA|TRBV28|16
TGTGCCAGCAGTTTCGTGGCAGGGGATAGCAATCAGCCCCAGCATTTT
CASSFVAGDSNQPQHF
>TRBJ2-1|TRBD2|NA|TRBV5-5|16
TGTGCCAGCAGCCAGCGGGGGGGCCCCCCGGGCAATGAGCAGTTCTTC
CASSQRGGPPGNEQFF
>TRBJ1-1|TRBD1|NA|TRBV29-1|12
TGCAGCGTTGCAGGGGGCAGACTCGAAGCTTTCTTT
CSVAGGRLEAFF
>TRBJ2-2|TRBD2|NA|TRBV5-1|17
TGCGCCAGCAGCTTGGGCCTCGGAGCGGGAAAGACCGGGGAGCTGTTTTTT
CASSLGLGAGKTGELFF